This passage covers 3 T cell receptor beta chains from one sample sequenced in a study of blood T cell repertoires in COVID-19. The table came from immunoSEQ multiplex PCR; TCRdb's copy has only in-frame clones and leaves some out. This table holds approximately 260,000 clones, 90% to 95% found once. Sequencing was done on a sample of PBMCs or T cells enriched from blood (not recorded which). The source is a woman aged 18-29 years who had recovered from COVID-19.

The chain carries TRBV2 and TRBJ1-2; no firm D call. The CDR3 covers 14 residues. Trimming removed 3 bases at V and 3 bases at J, with 11 bases between. Germline V gives CDR1 SNHLY, CDR2 FYNNEI. The CDR3 sequence: CASSDPERDYGYTF. The CDR3 nucleotides are TGTGCCAGCAGTGACCCCGAGAGAGACTATGGCTACACCTTC.

V and J are TRBV27 and TRBJ1-2, with 7 bases aligning to TRBD1. V trimming: 6 bases; J trimming: 2 bases; junction bases outside the gene matches: 6. CDR3 length: 14 residues. Germline V gene sequence: CDR1 MNHEY, CDR2 SMNVEV (reference sequence). The CDR3 is CASRAGQRNYGYTF. CDR3 coding DNA: TGTGCCAGCAGGGCGGGACAGAGGAACTATGGCTACACCTTC.

The DNA of the CDR3 is TGTGCCAGCAGCTTAATGGGGACACAGATCTATGGCTACACCTTC. This sequence encodes CASSLMGTQIYGYTF. The J gene is TRBJ1-2, the V gene TRBV7-9; tentatively, D is TRBD1 (6 bases). The CDR3 contains 15 residues. Looked up from germline, CDR1 is SEHNR and CDR2 is FQNEAQ (reference sequence). V shed 2 bases and J shed 4 bases, with 14 bases lying between them. Drawing the rest from reference TRBV7-9 and TRBJ1-2, the complete variable domain is DTGVSQNPRHKITKRGQNVTFRCDPISEHNRLYWYRQTLGQGPEFLTYFQNEAQLEKSRLLSDRFSAERPKGSFSTLEIQRTEQGDSAMYLCASSLMGTQIYGYTFGSGTRLTVV.